The entry below gives a single T cell receptor (beta chain) sequence along with its context. The target antigen is unknown. TCRdb keeps only in-frame clones here, not all; method: immunoSEQ multiplex PCR. Altogether approximately 90,000 clones are present, 80% to 95% being singletons, with the ten largest covering about 6.3%. The data are from a study of graft-versus-host responses after intestinal transplantation. The germline CDR1 and CDR2 sequences are SGDLS and YYNGEE. Losses at the gene ends were 2 bases for V and 1 base for J; bases not matched to a gene: 6. The CDR3 is 17 residues long. The TCR originated in a human donor who received an intestinal transplant. The gene calls are TRBV9 and TRBJ2-6, with 7 positions matching TRBD1. Sample: unstimulated CD8+ T cells sorted from spleen or lymph node cells, taken before intestinal transplant. The CDR3 sequence is CASSVPGQLSGANVLTF. For the CDR3, the DNA is TGTGCCAGCAGCGTCCCGGGACAGCTATCTGGGGCCAACGTCCTGACTTTC.